This TCR beta chain was obtained from a study of blood T cell repertoires in COVID-19. The wider study: The origin of the acute and convalescent COVID-19 samples was the United States, Italy and Spain.

As processed by the authors: For nucleated cells, counts were estimated from reference gene primer amplification. The table came from immunoSEQ multiplex PCR; TCRdb's copy has only in-frame clones and leaves some out. V and J calls and clone size follow that table, whereas D and trimming were derived from the DNA. The sample contains 150,000 to 200,000 clones, 75% to 90% of which appear only once. Deletions cut 3 bases from V and 11 bases from J, with 15 bases between. Germline CDR1 is SGHTA and CDR2 is FQGTGA. CDR3 length: 13 amino acids. Cohort allocation depended upon clinical history that participants reported.

Specimen: PBMCs or T cells enriched from blood (not recorded which). The V and J genes are TRBV7-3 and TRBJ2-3; the D gene is possibly TRBD2 (7 bases). The receptor was derived from a woman aged 55-69 years who had recovered from COVID-19. DNA for the CDR3: TGTGCCAGCAGCTTCCCTTGGGGGGGCGGGCAGTATTTT. Translating gives CASSFPWGGGQYF.